This T cell receptor beta chain is drawn from a study of blood T cell repertoires in COVID-19. How the authors handled the data: Amplification of reference gene primers provided the estimated nucleated cell counts. Measured with immunoSEQ multiplex PCR; TCRdb has only the in-frame clones, and not every one. V, J and clone size reflect that table, while D and trimming were determined from the DNA. The sample holds fewer than 200,000 clones, roughly 84% seen once. The V gene's germline CDR1 is MDHEN and CDR2 SYDVKM. CDR3 size: 15 residues. The V segment lost 6 bases and the J segment 10 bases; nucleotides outside the gene matches: 10.

The sequencing sample was made of peripheral blood. The chain combines TRBV28 with TRBJ2-1; 12 bases align to TRBD2. The sequence came from a man in his 70s with active or convalescent COVID-19. CDR3 in amino acids: CASSPRGLAGFEQFF. The CDR3 bases are TGTGCCAGCAGCCCACGCGGACTAGCGGGATTCGAGCAGTTCTTC. The full variable domain, in which reference TRBV28 and TRBJ2-1 provide the parts outside the CDR3, is DVKVTQSSRYLVKRTGEKVFLECVQDMDHENMFWYRQDPGLGLRLIYFSYDVKMKEKGDIPEGYSVSREKKERFSLILESASTNQTSMYLCASSPRGLAGFEQFFGPGTRLTVL.